This entry lists 3 T cell receptor beta chains sequenced from one sample in a study of shared clonotypes between healthy human individuals. Libraries were prepared by immunoSEQ multiplex PCR; TCRdb keeps only in-frame clonotypes and omits some of them. The sample holds around 750,000 clones, about 74% seen once. Sequenced sample: memory CD4+ T cells sorted from blood. Subset reported: CD45RA-negative fraction. The origin of the receptors is a woman aged 25-40 years in good health.

This clone has more than one count but fewer than ten. The rearrangement joins TRBV4-1 to TRBJ2-1; 10 bases are a match to TRBD2. After removal of 1 base from V and 7 bases from J, the junction contained 13 bases not matched to a gene. From germline, CDR1 is MGHRA and CDR2 YSYEKL. This CDR3 is 18 amino acids long. CDR3 residues: CASSQAPPLAGDRNEQFF. The CDR3 DNA reads as TGCGCCAGCAGCCAAGCCCCGCCCCTAGCGGGAGATCGGAATGAGCAGTTCTTC.

V and J are TRBV5-1 and TRBJ2-5, with a possible D match to TRBD2 (5 bases). This CDR3 has 14 amino acids. Germline values: CDR1 SGHRS, CDR2 YFSETQ. V was trimmed by 5 bases and J by 1 base, leaving 12 bases between them. CDR3 nucleotide sequence: TGCGCCAGCAGAGCAACTAGTGCCCAAGAGACCCAGTACTTC. As protein: CASRATSAQETQYF.

The rearrangement links TRBV4-1 to TRBJ2-3; D may be TRBD1 or TRBD2 (5 bases each). Germline V gene data show CDR1 as MGHRA and CDR2 as YSYEKL. The V end lost 5 bases, the J end lost 0 bases, and 9 bases lay between the germline ends. This CDR3 spans 14 amino acids. CDR3 residues: CASSRGASTDTQYF. The CDR3 DNA reads TGCGCCAGCAGCAGGGGAGCTAGCACAGATACGCAGTATTTT.